The 29 T cell receptor beta chains below come from one sample, sequenced in a study of CD8+CD57+ T cells in acquired aplastic anemia. Study-level points and caveats: The diversity of CD8+CD57+ cells in patients was lower than that of total CD4+ and CD8+ pools.

Genomic DNA templated the TCR beta VDJ and CDR3 profiling. One entry per CDR3 protein, called by TCRdb with MiXCR from the reads. The sample contains almost 20,000 distinct CDR3 sequences, approximately 37% of which appear only once. For these TCRs, the target antigens are not known. CD8+CD57+ cell expansion, shown by flow cytometry, had occurred in the patients selected for sequencing. Sequencing was carried out using CD8+CD57+ T cells sorted from PBMCs. The sample's subset: bead-enriched CD8+CD57+ effector memory T cells from SAA patients. All receptors derive from a human donor with aplastic anemia.

The chain employs TRBV20-1 and TRBJ1-4; D is ambiguous. Looked up from germline, CDR1 is DFQATT and CDR2 is SNEGSKA (reference sequence). This CDR3 has 14 residues. V was cut by 1 base and J by 6 bases, with 12 bases left in between. The chain's CDR3 is CSARVPGMDEKLFF. The CDR3 nucleotides read TGCAGTGCTAGAGTACCGGGGATGGATGAAAAACTGTTTTTT.

The chain carries TRBV7-9 and TRBJ2-5; TRBD1 or TRBD2 may be the D gene (5 bases each). The V end was cut by 3 bases, the J end by 1 base, with 9 bases between. The CDR3 is made up of 14 amino acids. CDR1 is SEHNR and CDR2 is FQNEAQ in the germline V gene (reference sequence). The CDR3 DNA is TGTGCCAGCAGCTTGACTGGGACCCAAGAGACCCAGTACTTC. Its translation is CASSLTGTQETQYF.

This clonotype has more than one count but fewer than ten. The CDR3 DNA sequence: TGTGCCAGCAGCGATGGGTTAGCAGATACGCAGTATTTT. The encoded protein is CASSDGLADTQYF. V usage is TRBV7-3 and J usage is TRBJ2-3; D ambiguous. Between the trimmed V and J ends, which lost 5 bases and 4 bases, there was a span of 10 bases. The germline V gene has CDR1 SGHTA and CDR2 FQGTGA. The CDR3 has 13 residues.

The chain combines TRBV7-9 with TRBJ2-7, with D maybe TRBD2 (6 bases). Looked up from germline, CDR1 is SEHNR and CDR2 is FQNEAQ (reference sequence). This CDR3 is built from 10 residues. V was pared by 8 bases and J by 4 bases, with 6 bases between. CDR3 sequence (DNA): TGTGCCAGCGGGGGGTACGAGCAGTACTTC. Protein sequence: CASGGYEQYF.

The chain is built from TRBV24-1 and TRBJ2-7, with 13 bases aligning to TRBD2. The CDR3 extends over 15 amino acids. V shed 3 bases and J 4 bases; nucleotides not matched to a gene: 2. CDR1 KGHDR and CDR2 SFDVKD come from the germline V gene. The CDR3 protein is CATSDPTSGGYEQYF. Here the CDR3 DNA reads TGTGCCACCAGTGATCCGACTAGCGGGGGGTACGAGCAGTACTTC.

As regards this clonotype: The conserved phenylalanine or tryptophan normally closing the CDR3 is absent here, so this likely arose from a read error. It is unclear where the CDR3 begins or ends on the DNA, so no DNA is shown, and the CDR3 is as TCRdb lists it. This chain uses TRBV6-5 with TRBJ2-7. Germline V lookup: CDR1 MNHEY, CDR2 SVGAGI. Both ends counted, the CDR3 spans 10 residues. CDR3 amino acids: CASSYLDGNS.

This clonotype was counted a few times. V and J are TRBV7-2 and TRBJ1-2; D uncertain. Trimming removed 3 bases at V and 4 bases at J, with 6 bases between. CDR1 is SGHTA, CDR2 FQGNSA, per germline. The CDR3 spans 12 residues. This CDR3 is CASSFALYGYTF. In DNA form, the CDR3 reads TGTGCCAGCAGCTTCGCCCTCTATGGCTACACCTTC. Complete variable domain (other parts from reference TRBV7-2 and TRBJ1-2): GAGVSQSPSNKVTEKGKDVELRCDPISGHTALYWYRQSLGQGLEFLIYFQGNSAPDKSGLPSDRFSAERTGGSVSTLTIQRTQQEDSAVYLCASSFALYGYTFGSGTRLTVV.

The rearrangement uses TRBV6-1 and TRBJ2-7; tentatively, D is TRBD1 or TRBD2 (5 bases each). Germline V gene data show CDR1 as MNHNS and CDR2 as SASEGT. The CDR3 loop spans 14 amino acids. Trimming stripped 0 bases from V and 2 bases from J, with 8 bases between. CDR3 in amino acids: CASSEAGTTYEQYF. The CDR3 DNA reads TGTGCCAGCAGTGAAGCGGGGACCACCTACGAGCAGTACTTC.

Concerning this clonotype: One junction end disagrees with the germline gene, perhaps due to a read error. The rearrangement links TRBV10-3 to TRBJ2-7; possibly TRBD1 for D (5 bases). The CDR3 has 14 amino acids. The germline CDR1 and CDR2 sequences are ENHRY and SYGVKD. The CDR3 loop is CAISVGDHIYEQHF. In nucleotides, the CDR3 is TGTGCCATCAGTGTAGGGGATCACATCTATGAGCAGCACTTC.

The chain is built from TRBV6-4 and TRBJ2-7; the D gene is possibly TRBD2 (5 bases). V was trimmed by 2 bases and J by 6 bases, leaving 11 bases between them. The CDR3 consists of 13 residues. CDR1 MRHNA and CDR2 SNTAGT come from the germline V gene. The CDR3 protein is CASSDGIRGEQYF. Written as DNA, the CDR3 is TGTGCCAGCAGTGACGGGATTCGGGGCGAGCAGTACTTC.

This clonotype occurred many times. This chain connects TRBV5-6 to TRBJ2-1; 9 bases map to TRBD1. Germline CDR1 is SGHDT and CDR2 is YYEEEE. The CDR3 is made up of 15 amino acids. V dropped 0 bases and J dropped 2; count of bases not matched to a gene: 0. Here the CDR3 reads CASSLGDRAYNEQFF. CDR3 bases: TGTGCCAGCAGCTTGGGGGACAGGGCCTACAATGAGCAGTTCTTC. Complete variable domain (other parts from reference TRBV5-6 and TRBJ2-1): DAGVTQSPTHLIKTRGQQVTLRCSPKSGHDTVSWYQQALGQGPQFIFQYYEEEERQRGNFPDRFSGHQFPNYSSELNVNALLLGDSALYLCASSLGDRAYNEQFFGPGTRLTVL.

Worth noting for this clonotype: A junction boundary mismatches the germline segment, possibly from a read error. V usage is TRBV7-6 and J usage is TRBJ2-1; D is possibly TRBD2 (6 bases). Germline V CDR1 and CDR2: SGHVS, FNYEAQ. This CDR3 spans 14 amino acids. CDR3 DNA: TGTGCTAGCAGCTTAGCCGGGAGATACAATGGGCAGTTCTTC. Amino acids: CASSLAGRYNGQFF. Full variable domain (rest looked up from reference TRBV7-6 and TRBJ2-1): GAGVSQSPRYKVTKRGQDVALRCDPISGHVSLYWYRQALGQGPEFLTYFNYEAQQDKSGLPNDRFSAERPEGSISTLTIQRTEQRDSAMYRCASSLAGRYNGQFFGPGTRLTVL.

In its sample, this clonotype was seen a few times. The chain uses TRBV7-8 and TRBJ1-3; D not certain. The CDR3 covers 14 residues. The V and J ends lost 5 bases and 2 bases respectively, with 10 bases between them. Germline-derived CDR1 and CDR2 are SGHVS and FQNEAQ. The CDR3 DNA is TGTGCCAGCAGCCAAGCTAGGGCTGGAAACACCATATATTTT. Protein product: CASSQARAGNTIYF.

J is TRBJ2-1 and V is TRBV5-6; 12 nucleotides line up with TRBD2. In germline, CDR1 is SGHDT, CDR2 YYEEEE. This CDR3 contains 18 residues. Trimming took 0 bases from V and 3 from J; bases not matched to a gene: 7. CDR3 nucleotide sequence: TGTGCCAGCAGCTTGGGCCCCCTGACTAGCGGGAGCTACAATGAGCAGTTCTTC. It encodes CASSLGPLTSGSYNEQFF.

In this sample, this clonotype turned up a few times. This chain connects TRBV20-1 to TRBJ2-5; the D is unclear. CDR1 is DFQATT, CDR2 SNEGSKA, per germline (reference sequence). This CDR3 contains 12 residues. V dropped 5 bases and J dropped 2 bases, with 9 bases sitting between them. The CDR3 here is CSAGLDQETQYF. CDR3 bases: TGCAGTGCTGGTCTGGATCAAGAGACCCAGTACTTC.

This clonotype occurred once. The V call is TRBV2, the J call TRBJ2-1; either TRBD1 or TRBD2 may fit D (6 bases each). Germline V CDR1 and CDR2: SNHLY, FYNNEI. V was shortened by 6 bases and J by 10 bases, with 25 bases between the two germline ends. The CDR3 consists of 16 residues. The CDR3 loop is CASSLPVGGLSYEQFF. CDR3 in DNA: TGTGCCAGCAGCCTCCCTGTGGGGGGCCTCTCCTACGAGCAGTTCTTC.

The chain joins TRBV20-1 to TRBJ2-2; D may be TRBD1 (5 bases). Germline CDR1 and CDR2: DFQATT and SNEGSKA (reference sequence). The V gene lost 4 bases and the J gene lost 7 bases, with 13 bases spanning the gap. This CDR3 contains 13 residues. CDR3 protein: CSAKERGGGELFF. DNA of the CDR3: TGCAGTGCTAAAGAAAGGGGTGGCGGGGAGCTGTTTTTT.

This clonotype was observed a handful of times. This chain links TRBV7-9 with TRBJ2-1; 9 bases fit TRBD2. Germline V CDR1 and CDR2: SEHNR, FQNEAQ (reference sequence). With 5 bases clipped from V and 9 bases from J, the junction kept 14 bases outside the gene matches. CDR3 length equals 16 residues. Here the CDR3 reads CASSQGLSGSYGEQFF. The CDR3 coding sequence is TGTGCCAGCAGCCAAGGGCTTAGCGGGAGTTACGGTGAGCAGTTCTTC.

J is TRBJ2-7 and V is TRBV9; D is perhaps TRBD1 or TRBD2 (6 bases each). The CDR3 consists of 12 residues. With 2 bases removed from V and 5 bases from J, the gap between germline ends came to 8 bases. Germline-derived CDR1 and CDR2 are SGDLS and YYNGEE. The CDR3 DNA reads as TGTGCCAGCAGCGTCGGGGGCGACGAGCAGTACTTC. The encoded protein is CASSVGGDEQYF.

V is TRBV6-2 or TRBV6-3 and J is TRBJ2-7; TRBD1 agrees at 8 bases. The trim removed 6 bases at V and 4 bases at J, leaving 5 bases unmatched. The CDR3 is made up of 13 amino acids. Germline CDR1 and CDR2: MNHEY and SVGEGT. The DNA for the CDR3 is TGTGCCAGCAGACGACAGGGGTCGTACGAGCAGTACTTC. Translation gives CASRRQGSYEQYF.

As to this clonotype: Likely a read error: the CDR3 ends without its conserved phenylalanine or tryptophan. The chain uses TRBV29-1 and TRBJ2-3; D call uncertain. Germline lookup yields CDR1 SQVTM and CDR2 ANQGSEA. This CDR3 is 12 amino acids long. Trimming pared 3 bases from V and 1 base from J, leaving 5 bases between. CDR3 nucleotides: TGCAGCGTTGATCAGGGCACAGATACGCAGTATTAT. It encodes CSVDQGTDTQYY.

This chain links TRBV12-3 or TRBV12-4 with TRBJ2-3; 8 nucleotides align to TRBD2. V lost 2 bases, J lost 1 base, and 2 bases stayed unmatched. The CDR3 runs to 15 residues. As DNA, the CDR3 is TGTGCCAGCAGTTTAAGCGGGAGTCGCACAGATACGCAGTATTTT. Protein product: CASSLSGSRTDTQYF.

The rearrangement links TRBV10-2 to TRBJ1-3; D unresolved. Trimming took 3 bases from V and 0 from J, leaving 6 bases between them. From germline, CDR1 is WSHSY and CDR2 SAAADI. The CDR3 runs 14 residues. Written as DNA, the CDR3 is TGCGCCAGCAGTGACTGGGGCTCTGGAAACACCATATATTTT. It encodes CASSDWGSGNTIYF.

This clonotype was recorded many times. The CDR3 DNA sequence: TGCAGTGCTGGGAGGACAGGCACAGATACGCAGTATTTT. It yields the protein CSAGRTGTDTQYF. The chain couples TRBV20-1 to TRBJ2-3; either TRBD1 or TRBD2 may fit D (6 bases each). The germline V and J ends were trimmed by 5 bases and 1 base, with 10 bases remaining between them. CDR1 is DFQATT, CDR2 SNEGSKA, per germline (reference sequence). This CDR3 is 13 amino acids long.

This sequence joins TRBV10-3 and TRBJ1-2; 10 bases map to TRBD1. Per germline, CDR1 ENHRY and CDR2 SYGVKD. The CDR3 consists of 14 residues. V trimming: 2 bases; J trimming: 9 bases; junction bases outside the gene matches: 6. The CDR3 spells CAISEPGDRGRYTF. CDR3 coding DNA: TGTGCCATCAGTGAGCCCGGGGACAGGGGACGCTACACCTTC.

The sample holds a few counts of this clonotype. The gene calls are TRBV2 and TRBJ2-5; D might be TRBD1 (7 bases). Germline CDR1 reads SNHLY; CDR2 reads FYNNEI. The CDR3 contains 15 residues. The V and J ends lost 6 bases and 2 bases respectively, with 16 bases between them. The CDR3 DNA reads as TGTGCCAGCAGCGTAAGCAGGGGGACTCAAGAGACCCAGTACTTC. This gives the protein CASSVSRGTQETQYF.

The V call is TRBV11-1, the J call TRBJ1-1; no definite D call. CDR1 SGHAT and CDR2 FQDESV come from the germline V gene (reference sequence). The CDR3 length is 13 residues. The V end was cut by 1 base, the J end by 5 bases, with 8 bases between. The CDR3 spells CASSLGAATEAFF. CDR3 coding DNA: TGTGCCAGCAGCTTAGGGGCCGCGACTGAAGCTTTCTTT.

This clonotype has a count of ten or more. This chain connects TRBV25-1 to TRBJ2-7, with 7 bases identical to TRBD2. CDR3 length equals 14 residues. V shed 4 bases, J shed 5 bases, and the junction held 8 bases outside the gene matches. Germline loops: CDR1 MGHDK, CDR2 SYGVNS. This CDR3 reads CASSVGGSVDEQYF. The DNA of the CDR3 is TGTGCCAGCAGTGTAGGCGGGAGCGTCGACGAGCAGTACTTC.

The chain carries TRBV29-1 and TRBJ2-7; 10 nucleotides align to TRBD1. Germline-derived CDR1 and CDR2 are SQVTM and ANQGSEA. The CDR3 covers 13 residues. The ends lost 6 bases at V and 2 bases at J; junction bases unmatched: 4. The CDR3: CSVPGQGTYEQYF. Written as DNA, the CDR3 is TGCAGCGTACCGGGACAGGGGACCTACGAGCAGTACTTC.